Listed here are 19 T cell receptor beta chains from one sample, sequenced in a study of cytotoxic CD8 clonotypes in ibrutinib-treated CLL. Assay used: immunoSEQ multiplex PCR; TCRdb lists only in-frame clones, some missing. The table has some 310,000 clones, roughly 80% seen once. The sequencing used PBMCs, collected before ibrutinib treatment. These receptor sequences come from a human donor with chronic lymphocytic leukemia.

This chain joins TRBV5-6 and TRBJ2-7; maybe TRBD2 (6 bases). Trimming removed 1 base from V and 0 bases from J, with 14 bases in between. Germline V gene lookup returns CDR1 SGHDT and CDR2 YYEEEE. The CDR3 spans 16 residues. The CDR3 bases are TGTGCCAGCAGCTTGCAGTTCGCTAGCGACTCCTACGAGCAGTACTTC. It translates to CASSLQFASDSYEQYF.

This chain links TRBV9 with TRBJ2-1, with a tentative D call TRBD1 (6 bases). CDR1 and CDR2 (germline): SGDLS, YYNGEE. V was clipped by 2 bases and J by 3 bases, with 18 bases between them. The CDR3 runs 17 residues. The CDR3 here is CASSVAPGQTFYNEQFF. The DNA of the CDR3 is TGTGCCAGCAGCGTGGCCCCGGGACAAACCTTCTACAATGAGCAGTTCTTC.

The chain couples TRBV7-6 to TRBJ2-3; 7 bases map to TRBD2. The V and J ends lost 1 base and 4 bases, in that order; junction bases with no gene match: 5. The CDR3 totals 15 residues. Germline V gene data show CDR1 as SGHVS and CDR2 as FNYEAQ. For the CDR3, the DNA is TGTGCCAGCAGCTTAGGGGCGGGAGCCCCAGATACGCAGTATTTT. Translating gives CASSLGAGAPDTQYF.

V and J are TRBV19 and TRBJ2-1; 7 nucleotides line up with TRBD1. Germline V gene lookup returns CDR1 LNHDA and CDR2 SQIVND (reference sequence). V trimming: 1 base; J trimming: 10 bases; junction bases outside the gene matches: 7. This CDR3 is built from 14 residues. The CDR3 bases are TGTGCCAGTAGTATAGTTGAGGGGGCATGGGAGCAGTTCTTC. This translates into CASSIVEGAWEQFF.

The chain has TRBV7-2 and TRBJ1-1; D call uncertain. V lost 5 bases, J lost 4 bases, and 14 bases lay in between. There are 14 residues in the CDR3. Per the germline V gene, CDR1 is SGHTA and CDR2 is FQGNSA. The DNA of the CDR3 is TGTGCCAGCAGCCCAAGACCCTGGGGCACTGAAGCTTTCTTT. Protein product: CASSPRPWGTEAFF.

V is TRBV6-6 and J is TRBJ2-1, with 9 bases that match TRBD1. CDR3 length: 16 residues. With 7 bases clipped from V and 1 base from J, the junction kept 8 bases outside the gene matches. In germline, CDR1 is MNHNY, CDR2 SVGAGI (reference sequence). The CDR3 DNA is TGTGCCAGCACCCCCTGGGACAGGGATTCCTACAATGAGCAGTTCTTC. Its translation is CASTPWDRDSYNEQFF.

In DNA, the CDR3 is TGTGCCAGCAGTTTATGGAAGGATCCCCCTGGAAACACCATATATTTT. It encodes CASSLWKDPPGNTIYF. The V gene is TRBV28, the J gene TRBJ1-3; D is undetermined. The CDR3 covers 16 residues. The V gene's germline CDR1 is MDHEN and CDR2 SYDVKM. Trimming pared 0 bases from V and 2 bases from J, leaving 11 bases between.

The chain recombines TRBV4-1 with TRBJ2-1; 10 bases map to TRBD2. Trimming at V came to 1 base and at J to 0 bases, leaving 6 bases not matched to a gene. There are 18 residues in the CDR3. Germline CDR1 reads MGHRA; CDR2 reads YSYEKL. The CDR3 spells CASSQAIRLAGSYNEQFF. The CDR3 DNA reads as TGCGCCAGCAGCCAAGCTATTAGACTAGCGGGCTCCTACAATGAGCAGTTCTTC.

The rearrangement links TRBV4-3 to TRBJ2-7; 10 bases line up with TRBD1. Trimming cost V 5 bases and J 2 bases; bases outside gene matches: 6. The CDR3 covers 15 residues. Germline V gene sequence: CDR1 LGHNA, CDR2 YSLEER. CDR3 sequence: CASSGPGQGPYEQYF. The CDR3 DNA reads as TGCGCCAGCAGCGGCCCGGGACAGGGGCCCTACGAGCAGTACTTC.

This clone was observed a single time. V gene TRBV10-3 combines with J gene TRBJ1-1; no firm D call. CDR1 is ENHRY and CDR2 is SYGVKD in the germline V gene. V shed 4 bases and J shed 0 bases, with 9 bases lying between them. The CDR3 covers 14 residues. The DNA of the CDR3 is TGTGCCATCAGTGTACGGGAAATGAACACTGAAGCTTTCTTT. Translating gives CAISVREMNTEAFF.

V is TRBV7-3 and J is TRBJ2-3, with 9 bases lining up with TRBD2. CDR3 length: 14 residues. V lost 4 bases, J lost 1 base, and 0 bases stayed unmatched. Per germline, CDR1 SGHTA and CDR2 FQGTGA. CDR3 sequence (DNA): TGTGCCAGCAGCTCTAGCGGGGGCACAGATACGCAGTATTTT. Its translation: CASSSSGGTDTQYF.

This chain uses TRBV7-8 with TRBJ2-1; D not certain. Germline V gene data show CDR1 as SGHVS and CDR2 as FQNEAQ. Between the trimmed V and J ends, which lost 2 bases and 0 bases, there was a span of 8 bases. The CDR3 has 15 residues. CDR3 residues: CASSLMDRSYNEQFF. DNA for the CDR3: TGTGCCAGCAGCTTAATGGACCGCTCCTACAATGAGCAGTTCTTC. The whole variable domain, remainder taken from reference TRBV7-8 and TRBJ2-1, is GAGVSQSPRYKVAKRGQDVALRCDPISGHVSLFWYQQALGQGPEFLTYFQNEAQLDKSGLPSDRFFAERPEGSVSTLKIQRTQQEDSAVYLCASSLMDRSYNEQFFGPGTRLTVL.

The rearrangement links TRBV6-6 to TRBJ1-5, with TRBD1 matching over 7 bases. Trimming took 5 bases from V and 9 from J; bases not matched to a gene: 10. This CDR3 comprises 14 residues. CDR1 is MNHNY and CDR2 is SVGAGI in the germline V gene (reference sequence). The CDR3 nucleotides are TGTGCCAGCAGTCCATTGACGACAGGGAGGCCCCAGCATTTT. Translated, it gives CASSPLTTGRPQHF.

This rearrangement joins TRBV4-3 to TRBJ2-7; TRBD2 is a possible D gene (6 bases). The CDR3 has 15 residues. Germline V gives CDR1 LGHNA, CDR2 YSLEER. The ends were cut back, 0 bases at V and 2 bases at J, with 11 bases in the middle. This CDR3 reads CASSQEGGVTYEQYF. The CDR3 bases are TGCGCCAGCAGCCAAGAAGGAGGGGTAACCTACGAGCAGTACTTC.

The rearrangement joins TRBV5-1 to TRBJ2-1; D is undetermined. Trimming cost V 1 base and J 7 bases, with 15 bases left between them. CDR1 is SGHRS, CDR2 YFSETQ, per germline. The CDR3 consists of 15 residues. The CDR3 protein is CASSLLGGNLNEQFF. The CDR3 nucleotides read TGCGCCAGCAGCTTGCTAGGCGGAAACCTGAATGAGCAGTTCTTC.

V is TRBV28 and J is TRBJ2-7; 9 bases are a match to TRBD2. There are 17 residues in the CDR3. Trimming at V came to 5 bases and at J to 2 bases, leaving 13 bases not matched to a gene. CDR1 is MDHEN and CDR2 is SYDVKM in the germline V gene. CDR3 sequence (DNA): TGTGCCAGCAGTATCGAACCCCCGGCTAGCGGGACCTACGAGCAGTACTTC. Its translation: CASSIEPPASGTYEQYF.

Only one count was recorded for this clone. The V gene is TRBV29-1, the J gene TRBJ1-2; D is unclear. CDR1 is SQVTM, CDR2 ANQGSEA, per germline. CDR3 size: 15 residues. Trimming pared 2 bases from V and 5 bases from J, leaving 18 bases between. The DNA for the CDR3 is TGCAGCGTTGAATGGGTGTGGGGAGGTGTTTATGGCTACACCTTC. This encodes CSVEWVWGGVYGYTF.

The chain couples TRBV6-5 to TRBJ2-5; a weak D match, TRBD1 (6 bases). From germline, CDR1 is MNHEY and CDR2 SVGAGI. The V end was cut by 3 bases, the J end by 4 bases, with 12 bases between. This CDR3 has 14 amino acids. CDR3 sequence: CASSYLPRGETQYF. The CDR3 DNA is TGTGCCAGCAGTTATCTACCCAGGGGAGAGACCCAGTACTTC.

The chain recombines TRBV7-8 with TRBJ2-4; 9 nucleotides match TRBD1. Germline assignment: CDR1 SGHVS and CDR2 FQNEAQ. The CDR3 runs 16 residues. The J segment lost 1 base and the V segment lost 8 bases, leaving 9 bases of the junction unmatched. The CDR3: CASHATGGAAKNIQYF. DNA for the CDR3: TGTGCCAGCCATGCAACAGGGGGCGCGGCCAAAAACATTCAGTACTTC.